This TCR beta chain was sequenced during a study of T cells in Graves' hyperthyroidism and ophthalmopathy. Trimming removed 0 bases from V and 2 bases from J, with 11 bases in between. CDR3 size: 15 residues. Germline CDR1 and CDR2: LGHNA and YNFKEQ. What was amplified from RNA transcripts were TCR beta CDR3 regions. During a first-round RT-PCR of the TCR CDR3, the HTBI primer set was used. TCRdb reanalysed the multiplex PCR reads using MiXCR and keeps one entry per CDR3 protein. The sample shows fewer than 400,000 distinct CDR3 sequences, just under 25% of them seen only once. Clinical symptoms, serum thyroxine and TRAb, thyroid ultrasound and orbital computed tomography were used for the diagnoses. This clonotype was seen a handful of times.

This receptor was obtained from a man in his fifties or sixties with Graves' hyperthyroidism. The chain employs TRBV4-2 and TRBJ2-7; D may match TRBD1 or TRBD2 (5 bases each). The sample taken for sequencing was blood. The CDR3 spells CASSQDRDGPYEQYF. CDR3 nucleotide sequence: TGTGCCAGCAGCCAAGATCGGGACGGACCCTACGAGCAGTACTTC.